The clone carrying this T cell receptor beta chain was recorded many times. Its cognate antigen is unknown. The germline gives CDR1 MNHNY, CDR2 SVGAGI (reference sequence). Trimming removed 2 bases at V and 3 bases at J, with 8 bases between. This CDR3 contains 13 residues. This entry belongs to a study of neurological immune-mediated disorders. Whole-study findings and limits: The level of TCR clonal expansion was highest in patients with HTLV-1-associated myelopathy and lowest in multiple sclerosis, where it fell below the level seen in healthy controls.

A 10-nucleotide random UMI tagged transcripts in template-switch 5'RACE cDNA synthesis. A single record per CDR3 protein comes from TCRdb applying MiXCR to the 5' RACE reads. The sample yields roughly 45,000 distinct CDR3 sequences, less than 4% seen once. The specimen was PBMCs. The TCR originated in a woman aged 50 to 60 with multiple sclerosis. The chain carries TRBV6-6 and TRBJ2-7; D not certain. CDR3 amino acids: CASSYELFYEQYF. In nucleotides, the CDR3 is TGTGCCAGCAGTTACGAGCTATTCTACGAGCAGTACTTC.